A single sample is the source of the 10 T cell receptor beta chains below, sequenced in a study of OX40 agonist ivuxolimab in advanced cancers. Produced via immunoSEQ multiplex PCR; TCRdb's table is partial and in-frame only. The table has about 76,000 clones, about 85% seen once. The starting material was CD4+ or CD8+ T cells sorted from blood, obtained in a trial of the OX40 agonist ivuxolimab. All receptors derive from an adult with an advanced solid tumor such as melanoma, head and neck, liver or kidney cancer.

The chain recombines TRBV20-1 with TRBJ1-1; TRBD1 matches 9 bases. The CDR3 is 10 residues long. The germline V gene encodes CDR1 DFQATT and CDR2 SNEGSKA (reference sequence). CDR3 sequence reads: CRTGGTEAFF. Written as DNA, the CDR3 is TGCAGGACAGGGGGCACTGAAGCTTTCTTT.

The chain joins TRBV7-3 to TRBJ2-2, with 8 bases identical to TRBD2. Germline loops: CDR1 SGHTA, CDR2 FQGTGA. With 6 bases clipped from V and 4 bases from J, the junction kept 13 bases outside the gene matches. The CDR3 is 17 amino acids. The CDR3: CASRAGPGGLATGELFF. The CDR3 DNA reads as TGTGCCAGCAGGGCCGGACCGGGGGGGCTGGCCACCGGGGAGCTGTTTTTT.

The chain uses TRBV7-3 and TRBJ2-2; D unresolved. This CDR3 has 16 residues. The ends were cut back, 0 bases at V and 1 base at J, with 9 bases in the middle. Germline loops: CDR1 SGHTA, CDR2 FQGTGA. CDR3 DNA: TGTGCCAGCAGCTTAACGGTCCCCCGGAACACCGGGGAGCTGTTTTTT. This translates into CASSLTVPRNTGELFF.

Comment on this clone: The germline gene is not matched at one end of the junction; a read error may be the cause. The chain is built from TRBV7-7 and TRBJ2-2; 12 positions agree with TRBD2. Germline CDR1 reads SSHAT; CDR2 reads FNYEAQ (reference sequence). The CDR3 extends over 19 amino acids. This chain's CDR3 is CASSLEGPSGREWDGELFF. The CDR3 DNA reads as TGTGCTAGCAGCTTAGAAGGGCCTAGCGGGAGGGAATGGGACGGGGAGCTGTTTTTT.

This sequence joins TRBV6-1 and TRBJ2-1; TRBD2 aligns across 9 bases. This CDR3 has 18 residues. The V and J ends lost 3 bases and 6 bases, in that order; junction bases with no gene match: 15. Germline CDR1 MNHNS, CDR2 SASEGT. CDR3 sequence: CASSDSYSGRWLRNEQFF. Written as DNA, the CDR3 is TGTGCCAGCAGTGATAGCTACAGCGGGAGGTGGCTGCGCAATGAGCAGTTCTTC.

This clone has more than one count but fewer than ten. The V gene is TRBV30, the J gene TRBJ1-2; 9 bases are shared with TRBD1. The germline gives CDR1 GTSNPN, CDR2 SVGIG (reference sequence). The CDR3 is 13 residues long. V gave up 0 bases and J gave up 4 bases; unmatched junction bases: 0. The CDR3, as DNA: TGTGCCTGGAGTGTACAGGGGGCCTATGGCTACACCTTC. Residues: CAWSVQGAYGYTF.

J is TRBJ1-1 and V is TRBV29-1, with 7 bases aligning to TRBD1. Germline CDR1 reads SQVTM; CDR2 reads ANQGSEA. The V gene end was trimmed by 4 bases and the J gene end by 4 bases; junction bases not matched to a gene: 3. This CDR3 is built from 12 residues. As DNA, the CDR3 is TGCAGCGTTGCCAGGGGGGGCACTGAAGCTTTCTTT. It translates to CSVARGGTEAFF.

V is TRBV5-8 and J is TRBJ2-1; weak D call: TRBD1 (6 bases). The CDR3 has 20 residues. Germline V gene lookup returns CDR1 SGHTS and CDR2 YDEGEE. With 2 bases removed from V and 2 bases from J, the gap between germline ends came to 26 bases. The CDR3 nucleotides are TGTGCCAGCAGCTTTTATCTAAAGGCGAAAACAGGGTTCCCCTACAATGAGCAGTTCTTC. This translates into CASSFYLKAKTGFPYNEQFF.

This CDR3 is CASSGTEGRTTEAFF. The DNA for the CDR3 is TGTGCCAGCAGTGGAACGGAAGGGAGAACGACTGAAGCTTTCTTT. This rearrangement joins TRBV6-5 to TRBJ1-1; D remains unclear. V was pared by 5 bases and J by 5 bases, with 18 bases between. CDR3 length: 15 residues. Germline CDR1 is MNHEY and CDR2 is SVGAGI.

The chain has TRBV7-9 and TRBJ2-7, with TRBD2 identical over 10 bases. Germline-derived CDR1 and CDR2 are SEHNR and FQNEAQ (reference sequence). The CDR3 covers 14 residues. Trimming cost V 5 bases and J 5 bases; bases outside gene matches: 6. The CDR3 sequence is CASSDSGRIHEQYF. The CDR3 nucleotides are TGTGCCAGCAGCGATAGCGGGAGGATCCACGAGCAGTACTTC.